This T cell receptor (beta chain) is drawn from a study of cytomegalovirus exposure and HLA in healthy donors. Whole-study context: Out of about 190 million T cells, an earlier analysis found some 120 million unique TCR beta sequences in total.

Notes on the study in general: The analysis excluded some indistinguishable V segments, including TRBV6-2 and TRBV6-3. In a later analysis, donors in an Asian-associated ancestry cluster reportedly had fewer N-insertions in productive TCRs than the cohort mean. At a 0.05 false discovery rate, a later analysis found 16,951 TCR beta sequences to be associated with HLA alleles.

PCR primers comprised 60 Vbeta and 13 Jbeta primers. Generated by immunoSEQ multiplex PCR, the TCRdb table keeps only in-frame clones and is missing some. The table lists under 110,000 clones, approximately 75% of them singletons. Worth noting for this clone: What it recognizes is unknown.

The CDR3 consists of 15 residues. Germline CDR1 is SGHRS and CDR2 is YFSETQ. The V end lost 1 base, the J end lost 5 bases, and 15 bases lay between the germline ends. The sample consisted of PBMCs. This TCR came from a woman between 35 and 50 years old in good health and CMV-seronegative. The chain couples TRBV5-1 to TRBJ2-5, with D maybe TRBD1 (5 bases). This chain's CDR3 is CASSLQGSSTETQYF. CDR3 in DNA: TGCGCCAGCAGCTTGCAGGGATCGAGTACGGAGACCCAGTACTTC.